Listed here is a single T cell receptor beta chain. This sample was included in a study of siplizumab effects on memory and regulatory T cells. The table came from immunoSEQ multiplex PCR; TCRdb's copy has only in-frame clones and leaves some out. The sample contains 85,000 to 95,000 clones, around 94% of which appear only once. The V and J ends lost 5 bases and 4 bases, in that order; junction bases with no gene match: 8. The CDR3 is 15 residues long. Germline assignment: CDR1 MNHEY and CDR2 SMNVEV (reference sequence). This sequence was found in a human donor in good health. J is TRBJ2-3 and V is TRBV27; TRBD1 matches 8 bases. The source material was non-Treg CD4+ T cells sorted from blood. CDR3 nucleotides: TGTGCCAGCAGTCCCGGACAGGGACGGGCAGATACGCAGTATTTT. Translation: CASSPGQGRADTQYF.